Listed here are 10 T cell receptor beta chains from one sample, sequenced in a study of cytomegalovirus exposure and HLA in healthy donors. The study ran its PCR with 60 Vbeta and 13 Jbeta primers. Repertoires were generated with immunoSEQ multiplex PCR, while TCRdb's copy carries only in-frame clones and drops some. The table includes some 200,000 clones, roughly 84% detected once. Sequenced: PBMCs. These receptors were obtained from a girl under three years old in good health and CMV-seronegative.

The CDR3 bases are TGCGCCAGCAGCCAACCGGGACAGGGGGCCGGAAACACCATATATTTT. Translated: CASSQPGQGAGNTIYF. V usage is TRBV4-1 and J usage is TRBJ1-3; 12 positions match TRBD1. This CDR3 has 16 amino acids. Germline CDR1 reads MGHRA; CDR2 reads YSYEKL. V lost 2 bases to trimming and J lost 4 bases; unmatched junction nucleotides: 3.

The gene calls are TRBV18 and TRBJ2-7; 10 bases line up with TRBD2. J gave up 2 bases and V 6 bases, and 7 bases lay outside the gene matches. There are 15 residues in the CDR3. CDR1 and CDR2 (germline): KGHSH, LQKENI. CDR3 in DNA: TGTGCCAGCTCCCATCGACTAGCGGGCACCTACGAGCAGTACTTC. Encoded protein: CASSHRLAGTYEQYF. The whole variable domain, filled in from reference TRBV18 and TRBJ2-7, reads NAGVMQNPRHLVRRRGQEARLRCSPMKGHSHVYWYRQLPEEGLKFMVYLQKENIIDESGMPKERFSAEFPKEGPSILRIQQVVRGDSAAYFCASSHRLAGTYEQYFGPGTRLTVT.

In this sample, this clone turned up a few times. V gene TRBV4-2 combines with J gene TRBJ2-3, with D uncertain. The CDR3 consists of 17 residues. Germline V lookup: CDR1 LGHNA, CDR2 YNFKEQ. Trimming left V 3 bases short and J 2 bases short, with 18 bases between. CDR3 sequence reads: CASSHSASKLYTDTQYF. Written as DNA, the CDR3 is TGTGCCAGCAGCCACAGTGCGTCCAAACTATACACAGATACGCAGTATTTT.

The chain employs TRBV5-8 and TRBJ2-5; the D gene is possibly TRBD2 (7 bases). This CDR3 comprises 14 residues. Germline loops: CDR1 SGHTS, CDR2 YDEGEE. V lost 4 bases, J lost 4 bases, and 14 bases lay in between. The CDR3 coding sequence is TGTGCCAGCAGCCCTCGGGGGGCGCGAGAGACCCAGTACTTC. This encodes CASSPRGARETQYF.

The chain is built from TRBV4-1 and TRBJ1-1; D gene ambiguous. Germline V lookup: CDR1 MGHRA, CDR2 YSYEKL. Trimming pared 0 bases from V and 8 bases from J, leaving 13 bases between. This CDR3 is 14 amino acids long. CDR3 DNA sequence: TGCGCCAGCAGCCAAGAAAGAGGGAGGTGCGAAGCTTTCTTT. Protein product: CASSQERGRCEAFF.

This rearrangement joins TRBV7-9 to TRBJ2-2; 10 positions match TRBD2. CDR3 length: 16 residues. Germline-derived CDR1 and CDR2 are SEHNR and FQNEAQ (reference sequence). The junction had 5 bases not matched to a gene; V was cut back by 5 bases and J by 2 bases. The DNA of the CDR3 is TGTGCCAGCAGCCGTACTAGCGGGATAAACACCGGGGAGCTGTTTTTT. Protein: CASSRTSGINTGELFF. Full variable domain (outside the CDR3, taken from reference TRBV7-9 and TRBJ2-2): DTGVSQNPRHKITKRGQNVTFRCDPISEHNRLYWYRQTLGQGPEFLTYFQNEAQLEKSRLLSDRFSAERPKGSFSTLEIQRTEQGDSAMYLCASSRTSGINTGELFFGEGSRLTVL.

The V call is TRBV13, the J call TRBJ2-1, with D possibly being TRBD2 (6 bases). The germline V gene encodes CDR1 PRHDT and CDR2 FYEKMQ (reference sequence). The length of the CDR3 is 14 residues. V was shortened by 8 bases and J by 0 bases, with 11 bases between the two germline ends. The CDR3 DNA is TGTGCCAGCGCACGAGCGGGCTCCTACAATGAGCAGTTCTTC. This translates into CASARAGSYNEQFF.

The chain is built from TRBV5-1 and TRBJ2-7; 7 bases align to TRBD1. This CDR3 comprises 15 residues. The V segment lost 2 bases and the J segment 2 bases; nucleotides outside the gene matches: 7. Germline CDR1 and CDR2: SGHRS and YFSETQ. CDR3 bases: TGCGCCAGCAGCTTAGGGACAGCAAGGCCCTACGAGCAGTACTTC. Residues: CASSLGTARPYEQYF.

This clone was observed once. This chain joins TRBV15 and TRBJ2-7; D is ambiguous. Germline loops: CDR1 LNHNV, CDR2 YYDKDF (reference sequence). This CDR3 has 15 residues. The V end was cut by 2 bases, the J end by 1 base, with 12 bases between. CDR3 DNA: TGTGCCACCAGCAGACCCGGTCCAAATTCCTACGAGCAGTACTTC. The encoded protein is CATSRPGPNSYEQYF.

The chain joins TRBV29-1 to TRBJ2-5, with 7 bases identical to TRBD2. Germline V gene data show CDR1 as SQVTM and CDR2 as ANQGSEA. V was clipped by 5 bases and J by 5 bases; unmatched bases: 5. This CDR3 contains 12 residues. The CDR3 DNA is TGCAGCGTTCGGGGAGGGGCCGAGACCCAGTACTTC. Encoded protein: CSVRGGAETQYF.